There are many counts of the clone carrying this T cell receptor (beta chain). What it binds is unknown. Authors of the study amplified TCR beta CDR3 regions from RNA transcripts. The HTBI primer set served for first-round RT-PCR of the TCR CDR3. A single record per CDR3 protein comes from TCRdb applying MiXCR to the multiplex PCR reads. Among 600,000 or so distinct CDR3 sequences listed, 46% were seen once. Uncontrolled infection, other autoimmune disease, pregnancy or lactation disqualified patients from enrolment. Diagnostic decisions used clinical symptoms, serum thyroxine and TRAb, thyroid ultrasound and orbital computed tomography. This entry belongs to a study of T cells in Graves' hyperthyroidism and ophthalmopathy. Study-wide points: From stable hyperthyroidism, ophthalmopathy was separated by a 13 V-J model. Most thyroid clonotypes expanded above 0.001 were also detected in blood.

This receptor was identified in a young woman with Graves' hyperthyroidism. The material sequenced was peripheral blood or thyroid tissue (not recorded which).

DNA for the CDR3: TGTGCCAGCTCGCTCGACAGGGGCAATTCACCCCTCCACTTT. Its protein is CASSLDRGNSPLHF. The rearrangement uses TRBV7-8 and TRBJ1-6; 8 bases are shared with TRBD1. Germline-derived CDR1 and CDR2 are SGHVS and FQNEAQ. V shed 8 bases, J shed 7 bases, and the junction held 7 bases outside the gene matches. This CDR3 is built from 14 residues. Drawing the rest from reference TRBV7-8 and TRBJ1-6, the complete variable domain is GAGVSQSPRYKVAKRGQDVALRCDPISGHVSLFWYQQALGQGPEFLTYFQNEAQLDKSGLPSDRFFAERPEGSVSTLKIQRTQQEDSAVYLCASSLDRGNSPLHFGNGTRLTVT.